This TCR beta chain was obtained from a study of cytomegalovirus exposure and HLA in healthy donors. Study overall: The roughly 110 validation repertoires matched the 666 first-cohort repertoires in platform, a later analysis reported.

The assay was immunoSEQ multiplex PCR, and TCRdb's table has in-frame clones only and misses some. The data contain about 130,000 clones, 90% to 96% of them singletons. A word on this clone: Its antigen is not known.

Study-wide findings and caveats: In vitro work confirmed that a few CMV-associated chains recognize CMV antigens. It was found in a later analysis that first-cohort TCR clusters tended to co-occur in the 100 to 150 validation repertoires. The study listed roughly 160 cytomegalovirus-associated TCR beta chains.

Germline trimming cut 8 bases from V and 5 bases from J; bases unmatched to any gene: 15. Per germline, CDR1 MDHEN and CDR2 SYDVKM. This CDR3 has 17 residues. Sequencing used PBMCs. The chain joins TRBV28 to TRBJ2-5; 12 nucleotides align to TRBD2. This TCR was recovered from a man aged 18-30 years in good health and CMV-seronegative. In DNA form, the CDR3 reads TGTGCCAGCGAGGTTGAACCGACTAGCGGGAGTGTGGAGACCCAGTACTTC. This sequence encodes CASEVEPTSGSVETQYF.